The rows below give T cell receptor beta chains drawn from one sample of a study of cytomegalovirus exposure and HLA in healthy donors. Some clones are missing from TCRdb's copy, which holds only in-frame ones; the method was immunoSEQ multiplex PCR. The sample includes 60,000 to 90,000 clones, around two thirds seen only once; the top ten take around a tenth. The sequenced sample was PBMCs. These receptors originate from a woman aged 45-65 years in good health and CMV-seropositive. The CDR3 runs from the conserved cysteine through the conserved F or W. Fields, in order: D gene, V gene, CDR3 length, J gene, CDR3 protein. D genes are given only for firm matches.

NA,TRBV27,13,TRBJ2-7,CASSPGLAVEQYF
NA,TRBV19,14,TRBJ2-7,CASSIVWGHYEQYF
NA,TRBV5-4,15,TRBJ1-6,CASSLDLQGNSPLHF
TRBD2,TRBV5-6,16,TRBJ2-5,CASSLAPAGGRETQYF
TRBD1,TRBV7-6,14,TRBJ1-5,CASSEGQSGQPQHF
NA,TRBV4-2,16,TRBJ1-3,CASSQGEGVGGNTIYF
TRBD1,TRBV10-3,15,TRBJ2-7,CAIRTPGQGSYEQYF
TRBD1,TRBV10-3,13,TRBJ1-1,CATMGTANTEAFF
NA,TRBV5-4,14,TRBJ2-1,CASSLDRMYNEQFF
TRBD1,TRBV6-6,13,TRBJ1-5,CASSTGEGQPQHF
NA,TRBV15,16,TRBJ2-1,CATSSNKDRSYNEQFF
NA,TRBV21-1,15,TRBJ1-1,CASSKGTGLNTEAFF
TRBD1,TRBV10-1,13,TRBJ2-7,CASSTTGYSEQYF
TRBD2,TRBV30,13,TRBJ2-5,CAWWTSGSKTQYF
TRBD1,TRBV28,15,TRBJ1-3,CASRPGQGVGNTIYF
NA,TRBV18,13,TRBJ1-1,CASSPGQNTEAFF
TRBD2,TRBV7-2,15,TRBJ2-1,CASADQGGREGEQFF
NA,TRBV7-2,15,TRBJ1-3,CASRPSGGPGNTIYF
TRBD1,TRBV5-1,16,TRBJ1-2,CASSLHPQQGIEGYTF
NA,TRBV4-1,19,TRBJ1-3,CASSQDNRKGGNSGNTIYF